This T cell receptor beta chain was captured in a study of T-cell reconstitution after alpha-beta-depleted transplantation in children. Unique molecular identifiers were used in preparing the TCRbeta library. TCRdb re-called the PCR reads with MiXCR, one entry per CDR3 protein. The top ten clones hold 11% to 15% of a sample with approximately 100,000 distinct CDR3 sequences, 12% of them seen once. This CDR3 comprises 14 residues. Germline CDR1 and CDR2: SQVTM and ANQGSEA. Deletions cut 5 bases from V and 2 bases from J, with 14 bases between. This clonotype has a handful of counts. V and J are TRBV29-1 and TRBJ2-3, with D hard to call. The TCR was taken from a human donor who donated a stem cell graft to a child with inherited bone marrow failure. Source: PBMCs from the stem cell graft donor, taken from the stem cell graft. DNA for the CDR3: TGCAGCGTTACCACACTAATAGTCACAGATACGCAGTATTTT. Translation gives CSVTTLIVTDTQYF.